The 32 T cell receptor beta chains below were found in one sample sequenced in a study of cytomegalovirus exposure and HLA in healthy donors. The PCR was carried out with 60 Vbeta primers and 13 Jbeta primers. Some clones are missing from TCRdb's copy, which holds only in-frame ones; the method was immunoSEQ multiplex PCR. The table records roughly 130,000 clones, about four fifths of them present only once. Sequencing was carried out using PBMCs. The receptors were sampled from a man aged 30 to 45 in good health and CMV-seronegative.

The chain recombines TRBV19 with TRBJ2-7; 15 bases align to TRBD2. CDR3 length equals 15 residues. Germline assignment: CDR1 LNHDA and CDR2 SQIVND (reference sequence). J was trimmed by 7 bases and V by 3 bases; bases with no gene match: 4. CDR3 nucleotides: TGTGCCAGTAGTATCGGACTAGCGGGAGGGCCTGAGCAGTACTTC. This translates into CASSIGLAGGPEQYF.

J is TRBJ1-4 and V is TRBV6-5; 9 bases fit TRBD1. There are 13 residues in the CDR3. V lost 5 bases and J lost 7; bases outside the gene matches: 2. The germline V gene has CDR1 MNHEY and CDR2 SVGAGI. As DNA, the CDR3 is TGTGCCAGCAGTAGACAGGGGGGTGAAAAACTGTTTTTT. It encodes CASSRQGGEKLFF.

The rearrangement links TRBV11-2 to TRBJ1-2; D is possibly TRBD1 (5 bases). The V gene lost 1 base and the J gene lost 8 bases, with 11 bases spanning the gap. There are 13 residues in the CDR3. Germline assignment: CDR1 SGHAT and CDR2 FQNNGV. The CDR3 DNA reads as TGTGCCAGCAGCTTAGGTTCAGGGTTCGGCTACACCTTC. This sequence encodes CASSLGSGFGYTF.

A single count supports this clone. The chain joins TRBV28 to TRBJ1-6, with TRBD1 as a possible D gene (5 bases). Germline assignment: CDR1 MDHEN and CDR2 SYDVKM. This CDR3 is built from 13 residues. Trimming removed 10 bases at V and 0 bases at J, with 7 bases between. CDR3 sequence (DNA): TGTGCCACTGACAGCTCCTATAATTCACCCCTCCACTTT. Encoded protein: CATDSSYNSPLHF. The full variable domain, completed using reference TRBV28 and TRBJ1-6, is DVKVTQSSRYLVKRTGEKVFLECVQDMDHENMFWYRQDPGLGLRLIYFSYDVKMKEKGDIPEGYSVSREKKERFSLILESASTNQTSMYLCATDSSYNSPLHFGNGTRLTVT.

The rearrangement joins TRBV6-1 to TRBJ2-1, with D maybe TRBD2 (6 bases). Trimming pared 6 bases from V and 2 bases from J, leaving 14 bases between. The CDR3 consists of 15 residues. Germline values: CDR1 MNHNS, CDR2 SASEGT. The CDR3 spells CASSRAGGAYNEQFF. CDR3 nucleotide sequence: TGTGCCAGCAGCCGAGCGGGCGGGGCCTACAATGAGCAGTTCTTC.

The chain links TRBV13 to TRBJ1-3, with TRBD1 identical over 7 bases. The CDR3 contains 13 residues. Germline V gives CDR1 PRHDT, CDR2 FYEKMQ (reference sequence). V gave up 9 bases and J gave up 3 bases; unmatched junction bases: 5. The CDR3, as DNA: TGTGCCAGTTTACAGGGGAATGGAAACACCATATATTTT. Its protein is CASLQGNGNTIYF. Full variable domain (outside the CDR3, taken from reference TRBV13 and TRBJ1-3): AAGVIQSPRHLIKEKRETATLKCYPIPRHDTVYWYQQGPGQDPQFLISFYEKMQSDKGSIPDRFSAQQFSDYHSELNMSSLELGDSALYFCASLQGNGNTIYFGEGSWLTVV.

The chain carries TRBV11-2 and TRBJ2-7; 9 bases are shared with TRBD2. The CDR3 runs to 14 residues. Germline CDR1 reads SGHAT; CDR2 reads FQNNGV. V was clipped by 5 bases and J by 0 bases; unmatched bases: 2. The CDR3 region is CASSISGGSYEQYF. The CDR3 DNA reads TGTGCCAGCAGCATTAGCGGGGGCTCCTACGAGCAGTACTTC. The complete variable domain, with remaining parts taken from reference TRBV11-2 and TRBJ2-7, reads EAGVAQSPRYKIIEKRQSVAFWCNPISGHATLYWYQQILGQGPKLLIQFQNNGVVDDSQLPKDRFSAERLKGVDSTLKIQPAKLEDSAVYLCASSISGGSYEQYFGPGTRLTVT.

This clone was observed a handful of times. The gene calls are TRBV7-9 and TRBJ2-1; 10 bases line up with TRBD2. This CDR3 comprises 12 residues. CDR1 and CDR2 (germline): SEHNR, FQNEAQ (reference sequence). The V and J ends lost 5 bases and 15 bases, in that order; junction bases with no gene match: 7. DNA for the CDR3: TGTGCCAGCAGCCTCCCTAGCGGGGGAACGTTCTTC. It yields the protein CASSLPSGGTFF.

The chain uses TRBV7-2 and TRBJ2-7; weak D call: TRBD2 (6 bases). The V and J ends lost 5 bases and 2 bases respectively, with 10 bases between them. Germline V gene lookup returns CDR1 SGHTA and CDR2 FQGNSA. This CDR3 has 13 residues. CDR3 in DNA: TGTGCCAGCAGCGGCGGGGATACCTACGAGCAGTACTTC. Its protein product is CASSGGDTYEQYF.

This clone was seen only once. This CDR3 is CASSDRGGTGELFF. In nucleotides, the CDR3 is TGTGCCAGCAGTGACAGGGGCGGAACCGGGGAGCTGTTTTTT. The chain recombines TRBV6-4 with TRBJ2-2; tentatively, D is TRBD1 (5 bases). The V gene's germline CDR1 is MRHNA and CDR2 SNTAGT. The CDR3 has 14 residues. The V end was cut by 2 bases, the J end by 5 bases, with 9 bases between.

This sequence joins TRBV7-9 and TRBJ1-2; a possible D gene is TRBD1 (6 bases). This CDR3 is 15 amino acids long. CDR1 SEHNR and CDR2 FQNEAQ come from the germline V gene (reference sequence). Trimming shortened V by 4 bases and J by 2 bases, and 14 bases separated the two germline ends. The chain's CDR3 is CASSSADRSNYGYTF. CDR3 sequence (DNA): TGTGCCAGCAGCTCAGCGGACAGATCGAACTATGGCTACACCTTC.

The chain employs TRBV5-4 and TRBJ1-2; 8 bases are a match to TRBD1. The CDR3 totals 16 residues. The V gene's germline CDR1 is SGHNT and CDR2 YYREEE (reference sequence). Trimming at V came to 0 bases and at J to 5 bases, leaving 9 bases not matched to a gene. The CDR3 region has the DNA TGTGCCAGCAGCTTGGATCGGACAGGGATGGGTTATGGCTACACCTTC. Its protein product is CASSLDRTGMGYGYTF.

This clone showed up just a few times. The CDR3 nucleotides read TGTGCCAGCAGTGTCCGGGCCTACAATGAGCAGTTCTTC. Protein product: CASSVRAYNEQFF. V usage is TRBV27 and J usage is TRBJ2-1; no firm D call. The CDR3 length is 13 residues. V lost 5 bases to trimming and J lost 2 bases, with 7 bases between them. The V gene's germline CDR1 is MNHEY and CDR2 SMNVEV (reference sequence).

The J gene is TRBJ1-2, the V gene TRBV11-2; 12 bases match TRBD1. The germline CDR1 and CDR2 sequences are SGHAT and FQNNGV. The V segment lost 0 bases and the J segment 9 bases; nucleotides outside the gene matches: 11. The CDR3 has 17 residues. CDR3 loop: CASSLDRDRGRRRSYTF. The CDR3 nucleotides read TGTGCCAGCAGCTTAGACCGGGACAGGGGGCGCCGGCGGAGCTACACCTTC.

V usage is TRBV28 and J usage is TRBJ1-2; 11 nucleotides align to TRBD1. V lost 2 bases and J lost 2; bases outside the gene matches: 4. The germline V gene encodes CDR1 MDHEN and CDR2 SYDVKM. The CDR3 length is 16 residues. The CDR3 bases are TGTGCCAGCAGTTTACCAGGACAGGGGGCAAACTATGGCTACACCTTC. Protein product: CASSLPGQGANYGYTF.

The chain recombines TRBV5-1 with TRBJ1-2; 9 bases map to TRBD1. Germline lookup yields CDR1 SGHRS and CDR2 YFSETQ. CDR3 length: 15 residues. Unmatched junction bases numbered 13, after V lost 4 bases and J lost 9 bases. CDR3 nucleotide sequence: TGCGCCAGCAGCCAACGATGGGACAGGGAGGATAGCTACACCTTC. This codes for CASSQRWDREDSYTF.

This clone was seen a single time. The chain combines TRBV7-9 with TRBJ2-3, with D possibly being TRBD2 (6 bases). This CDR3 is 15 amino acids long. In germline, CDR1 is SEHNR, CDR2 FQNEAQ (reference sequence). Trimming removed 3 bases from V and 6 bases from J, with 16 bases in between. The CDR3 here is CASSFFVAAGDTQYF. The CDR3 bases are TGTGCCAGCAGCTTCTTCGTTGCCGCGGGGGATACGCAGTATTTT.

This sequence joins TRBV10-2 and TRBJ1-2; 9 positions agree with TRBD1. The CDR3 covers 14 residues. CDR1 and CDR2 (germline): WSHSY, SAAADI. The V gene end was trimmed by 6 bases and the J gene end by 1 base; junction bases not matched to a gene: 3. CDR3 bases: TGCGCCAGCAGAAGGACAGGGGATAACTATGGCTACACCTTC. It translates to CASRRTGDNYGYTF.

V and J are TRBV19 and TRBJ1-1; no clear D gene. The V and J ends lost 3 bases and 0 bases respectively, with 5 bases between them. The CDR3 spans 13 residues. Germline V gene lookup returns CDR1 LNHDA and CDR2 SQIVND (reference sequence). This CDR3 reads CASSIGVNTEAFF. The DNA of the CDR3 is TGTGCCAGTAGTATTGGAGTGAACACTGAAGCTTTCTTT.

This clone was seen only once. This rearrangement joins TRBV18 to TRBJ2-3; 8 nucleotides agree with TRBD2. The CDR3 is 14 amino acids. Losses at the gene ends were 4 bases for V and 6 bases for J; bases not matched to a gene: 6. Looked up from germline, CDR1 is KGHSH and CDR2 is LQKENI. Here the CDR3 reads CASSLGLAPDTQYF. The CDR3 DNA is TGTGCCAGCTCACTAGGACTAGCACCCGATACGCAGTATTTT.

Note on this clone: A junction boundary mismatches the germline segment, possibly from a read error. The CDR3 region is CASSGLDTPTNEKLFF. The CDR3 DNA reads as TGTGCCAGCAGCGGACTTGACACCCCAACTAATGAAAAACTATTTTTT. The genes are TRBV7-9 and TRBJ1-4; no clear D. This CDR3 has 16 amino acids. The germline CDR1 and CDR2 sequences are SEHNR and FQNEAQ (reference sequence).

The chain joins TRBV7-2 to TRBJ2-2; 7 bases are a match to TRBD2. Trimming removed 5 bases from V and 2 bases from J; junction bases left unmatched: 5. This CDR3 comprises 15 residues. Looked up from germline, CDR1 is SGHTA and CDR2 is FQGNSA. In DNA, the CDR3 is TGTGCCAGCAGCCCAGGGAGGGCTAACACCGGGGAGCTGTTTTTT. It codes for CASSPGRANTGELFF.

CDR3 loop: CASSLSYGGETQYF. CDR3 bases: TGTGCCAGCAGCTTGAGTTACGGGGGGGAGACCCAGTACTTC. The chain employs TRBV5-5 and TRBJ2-5, with 7 nucleotides matching TRBD2. With V trimmed by 1 base and J by 5 bases, 5 bases remained unmatched. This CDR3 has 14 amino acids. Looked up from germline, CDR1 is SGHKS and CDR2 is YYEKEE (reference sequence).

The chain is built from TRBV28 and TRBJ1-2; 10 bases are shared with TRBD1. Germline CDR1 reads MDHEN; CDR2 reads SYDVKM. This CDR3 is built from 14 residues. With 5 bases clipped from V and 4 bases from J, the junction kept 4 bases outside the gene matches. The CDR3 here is CASSPGQGIYGYTF. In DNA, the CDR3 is TGTGCCAGCAGTCCGGGACAGGGGATCTATGGCTACACCTTC.

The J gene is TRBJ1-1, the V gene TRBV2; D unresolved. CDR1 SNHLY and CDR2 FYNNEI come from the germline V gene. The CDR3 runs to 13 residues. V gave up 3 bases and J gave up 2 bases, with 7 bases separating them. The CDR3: CASSEEGNTEAFF. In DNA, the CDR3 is TGTGCCAGCAGTGAGGAGGGAAACACTGAAGCTTTCTTT.

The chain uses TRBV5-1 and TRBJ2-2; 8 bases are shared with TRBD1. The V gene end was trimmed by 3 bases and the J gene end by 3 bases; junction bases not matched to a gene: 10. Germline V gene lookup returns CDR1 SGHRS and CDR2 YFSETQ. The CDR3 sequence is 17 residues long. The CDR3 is CASSSPQWTGHTGELFF. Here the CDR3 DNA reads TGCGCCAGCAGCTCACCCCAATGGACAGGGCACACCGGGGAGCTGTTTTTT.

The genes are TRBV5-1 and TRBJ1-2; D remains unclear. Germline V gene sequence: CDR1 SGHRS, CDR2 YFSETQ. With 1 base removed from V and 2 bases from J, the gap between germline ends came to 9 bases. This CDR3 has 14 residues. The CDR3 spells CASSLTDPNYGYTF. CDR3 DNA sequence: TGCGCCAGCAGCTTGACAGATCCCAACTATGGCTACACCTTC.

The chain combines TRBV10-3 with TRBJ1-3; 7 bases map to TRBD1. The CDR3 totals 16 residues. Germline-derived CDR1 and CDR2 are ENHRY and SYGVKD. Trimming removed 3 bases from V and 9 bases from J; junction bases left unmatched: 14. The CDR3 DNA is TGTGCCATCAGTGATCCCCCCGACAGGGACTCCCCCACCATATATTTT. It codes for CAISDPPDRDSPTIYF.

The DNA of the CDR3 is TGCGCCAGCAGCCAAGAGCCAGGGGGCTACGAGCAGTACTTC. This encodes CASSQEPGGYEQYF. The V call is TRBV4-3, the J call TRBJ2-7; 7 nucleotides line up with TRBD1. The CDR3 length is 14 residues. V lost 0 bases to trimming and J lost 3 bases; unmatched junction nucleotides: 2. Germline assignment: CDR1 LGHNA and CDR2 YSLEER.

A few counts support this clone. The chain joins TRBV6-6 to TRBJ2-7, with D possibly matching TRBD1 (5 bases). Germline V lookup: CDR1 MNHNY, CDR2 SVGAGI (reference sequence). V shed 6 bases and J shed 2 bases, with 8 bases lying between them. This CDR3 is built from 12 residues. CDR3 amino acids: CASRTAAYEQYF. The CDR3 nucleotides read TGTGCCAGCAGGACAGCCGCCTACGAGCAGTACTTC.

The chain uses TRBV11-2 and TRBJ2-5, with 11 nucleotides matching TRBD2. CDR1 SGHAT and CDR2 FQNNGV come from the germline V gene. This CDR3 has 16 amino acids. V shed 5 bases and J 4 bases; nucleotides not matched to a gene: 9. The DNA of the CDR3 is TGTGCCAGCAGCCCCCTCCTAGCGGGGGGAATAGAGACCCAGTACTTC. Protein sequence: CASSPLLAGGIETQYF.

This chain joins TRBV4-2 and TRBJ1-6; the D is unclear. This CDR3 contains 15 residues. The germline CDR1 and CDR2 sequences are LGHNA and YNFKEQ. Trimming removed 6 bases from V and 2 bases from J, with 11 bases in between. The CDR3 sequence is CASRTRDPYNSPLHF. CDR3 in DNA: TGTGCCAGCAGGACGAGGGATCCCTATAATTCACCCCTCCACTTT.